The 9 T cell receptor beta chains reported below all come from one sample, sequenced in a study of T cell responses to AZD1222 COVID-19 vaccine. This table comes from immunoSEQ multiplex PCR, and its TCRdb copy is limited to in-frame clones, with some not included. The table lists under 200,000 clones, about 90% of them singletons. The input for sequencing was peripheral blood, taken on day 0 of AZD1222 vaccination. Receptors originate from an adult in good health.

Of note for this clone: Other DNA sequences in the same sample also yield this CDR3. J is TRBJ2-5 and V is TRBV9, with 8 bases fitting TRBD2. Germline assignment: CDR1 SGDLS and CDR2 YYNGEE. The CDR3 totals 13 residues. V was clipped by 4 bases and J by 5 bases; unmatched bases: 4. As DNA, the CDR3 is TGTGCCAGCAGCCGGGGGGGCCGGGAGACCCAGTACTTC. As protein: CASSRGGRETQYF.

This chain connects TRBV4-1 to TRBJ2-7, with 8 bases matching TRBD1. CDR3 length: 16 residues. Germline values: CDR1 MGHRA, CDR2 YSYEKL. After removal of 1 base from V and 5 bases from J, the junction contained 10 bases not matched to a gene. The CDR3 sequence is CASSQVLFEQGDEQYF. As DNA, the CDR3 is TGCGCCAGCAGCCAAGTTTTATTCGAACAGGGGGACGAGCAGTACTTC.

The chain has TRBV18 and TRBJ2-7; TRBD1 might be the D (6 bases). Per the germline V gene, CDR1 is KGHSH and CDR2 is LQKENI. CDR3 length equals 14 residues. The V gene lost 0 bases and the J gene lost 7 bases, with 13 bases spanning the gap. CDR3 in amino acids: CASSPPSTGREQYF. CDR3 DNA: TGTGCCAGCTCACCACCTTCTACAGGGCGGGAGCAGTACTTC.

This clone was seen just once. The J gene is TRBJ2-6, the V gene TRBV30, with D uncertain. Germline assignment: CDR1 GTSNPN and CDR2 SVGIG (reference sequence). The CDR3 extends over 14 amino acids. V lost 5 bases, J lost 1 base, and 9 bases lay in between. CDR3 amino acids: CAWGLRSGANVLTF. The CDR3 region has the DNA TGTGCCTGGGGCCTAAGGTCTGGGGCCAACGTCCTGACTTTC.

The chain uses TRBV5-5 and TRBJ1-5; D not certain. Germline CDR1 SGHKS, CDR2 YYEKEE (reference sequence). This CDR3 region has 13 residues. V lost 4 bases and J 10 bases, leaving 15 bases between the germline ends. The CDR3 coding sequence is TGTGCCAGCAGCCCAGATGTTACGATTCCCCAGCATTTT. Amino acid sequence: CASSPDVTIPQHF.

The chain joins TRBV30 to TRBJ1-2, with TRBD1 identical over 7 bases. Trimming took 2 bases from V and 6 from J; bases not matched to a gene: 12. CDR1 and CDR2 from the germline V gene are GTSNPN and SVGIG (reference sequence). The CDR3 is 15 residues long. In DNA, the CDR3 is TGTGCCTGGAGTACCCCGCACAGGGGTTCCAATGGCTACACCTTC. Translation gives CAWSTPHRGSNGYTF.

This chain uses TRBV6-5 with TRBJ1-1, with D perhaps matching TRBD1 (5 bases). The CDR3 extends over 14 amino acids. Germline V lookup: CDR1 MNHEY, CDR2 SVGAGI. Trimming left V 4 bases short and J 0 bases short, with 9 bases between. In DNA, the CDR3 is TGTGCCAGCAGTTCAGGGAGACTGAACACTGAAGCTTTCTTT. This translates into CASSSGRLNTEAFF.

This clone appeared once. The chain combines TRBV18 with TRBJ2-3; D ambiguous. Germline V lookup: CDR1 KGHSH, CDR2 LQKENI. With 4 bases removed from V and 3 bases from J, the gap between germline ends came to 11 bases. This CDR3 has 14 residues. CDR3 sequence (DNA): TGTGCCAGCTCACAAACAGCCTGGACAGATACGCAGTATTTT. Translated, it gives CASSQTAWTDTQYF.

The rearrangement uses TRBV19 and TRBJ1-1; a weak D match, TRBD1 (6 bases). Between the trimmed V and J ends, which lost 9 bases and 4 bases, there was a span of 21 bases. Germline values: CDR1 LNHDA, CDR2 SQIVND (reference sequence). This CDR3 has 15 amino acids. CDR3 sequence reads: CASRGRTIGGTEAFF. CDR3 in DNA: TGTGCCAGCCGGGGGAGGACTATAGGGGGCACTGAAGCTTTCTTT. Complete variable domain (other parts from reference TRBV19 and TRBJ1-1): DGGITQSPKYLFRKEGQNVTLSCEQNLNHDAMYWYRQDPGQGLRLIYYSQIVNDFQKGDIAEGYSVSREKKESFPLTVTSAQKNPTAFYLCASRGRTIGGTEAFFGQGTRLTVV.